A single T cell receptor (beta chain) is shown here with its context. What it recognizes is unknown. These data belong to a study of spatial heterogeneity in lung cancer. Across the whole study: More than eight raw reads, on average, carried each unique TCR and UMI combination. General study points: Ubiquitous expanded tumor TCRs were seen in blood more at resection than at follow-up.

TCRdb re-called the 5' RACE reads through MiXCR, storing one row per CDR3 protein. This sample carries more than 80,000 distinct CDR3 sequences, 9.5% to 15% of them seen once, and the ten largest clones take under 50%. As for time point: sample taken at primary tumor resection. This receptor was identified in a male donor with early-stage non-small cell lung cancer. This sample comprised PBMCs, obtained at surgery.

The CDR3 region has the DNA TGCGCCAGCAGCTTGAACGGATATAACTATGGCTACACCTTC. Protein sequence: CASSLNGYNYGYTF. The rearrangement links TRBV5-1 to TRBJ1-2; D unresolved. CDR1 and CDR2 from the germline V gene are SGHRS and YFSETQ. The CDR3 extends over 14 amino acids. V was cut by 1 base and J by 1 base, with 8 bases left in between.